Below, 29 T cell receptor beta chains from the same sample are listed, as sequenced in a study of cytomegalovirus exposure and HLA in healthy donors. PCR primers comprised 60 Vbeta and 13 Jbeta primers. Here immunoSEQ multiplex PCR was the method, and the copy in TCRdb shows in-frame clones only, minus some. The sample includes 160,000 or so clones, around 78% of them seen just once. Sequenced sample: PBMCs. Receptor source: a woman between 40 and 50 years old in good health and CMV-seronegative.

The chain employs TRBV10-3 and TRBJ2-1, with 7 nucleotides matching TRBD2. In germline, CDR1 is ENHRY, CDR2 SYGVKD. The CDR3 contains 14 residues. V dropped 8 bases and J dropped 14; count of bases not matched to a gene: 18. Here the CDR3 reads CAIRYMAGVGMEFF. The CDR3 DNA reads as TGTGCCATCCGATATATGGCGGGAGTAGGGATGGAGTTCTTC.

The chain couples TRBV19 to TRBJ1-2; TRBD1 agrees at 8 bases. Germline CDR1 and CDR2: LNHDA and SQIVND (reference sequence). With 5 bases clipped from V and 6 bases from J, the junction kept 5 bases outside the gene matches. There are 13 residues in the CDR3. The chain's CDR3 is CASSAATGDGYTF. The CDR3 region has the DNA TGTGCCAGTAGTGCGGCGACAGGGGATGGCTACACCTTC.

The V gene is TRBV6-5, the J gene TRBJ1-5, with 7 bases aligning to TRBD1. The CDR3 runs 15 residues. Germline V gives CDR1 MNHEY, CDR2 SVGAGI. The V and J ends lost 6 bases and 4 bases, in that order; junction bases with no gene match: 9. The CDR3 loop is CASRLYDRANQPQHF. The CDR3 DNA follows: TGTGCCAGCAGACTATACGACAGGGCTAATCAGCCCCAGCATTTT.

This chain links TRBV4-1 with TRBJ2-3, with 9 bases lining up with TRBD1. The CDR3 length is 15 residues. In germline, CDR1 is MGHRA, CDR2 YSYEKL. The trim removed 5 bases at V and 3 bases at J, leaving 6 bases unmatched. The CDR3 is CASSTGTGITDTQYF. The CDR3 DNA is TGCGCCAGCAGCACCGGGACAGGGATTACAGATACGCAGTATTTT.

The rearrangement uses TRBV9 and TRBJ2-7; D is possibly TRBD1 (7 bases). Germline V gives CDR1 SGDLS, CDR2 YYNGEE. The CDR3 covers 16 residues. The V end was cut by 0 bases, the J end by 4 bases, with 17 bases between. CDR3 nucleotide sequence: TGTGCCAGCAGCGTAGGAGGAGGGGGCGCCGTATACGAGCAGTACTTC. It codes for CASSVGGGGAVYEQYF.

This clone was seen a single time. The gene calls are TRBV2 and TRBJ2-3, with D possibly being TRBD2 (7 bases). The CDR3 covers 16 residues. Germline values: CDR1 SNHLY, CDR2 FYNNEI. The V gene lost 5 bases and the J gene lost 1 base, with 16 bases spanning the gap. In DNA form, the CDR3 reads TGTGCCAGCAGTTGGGGGGGGGCCCCAGGCACAGATACGCAGTATTTT. It encodes CASSWGGAPGTDTQYF.

This clone showed up just a few times. DNA for the CDR3: TGTGCCAGCAGCTTTCCGATAGCGGGAGGGCCCAACAATGAGCAGTTCTTC. Translation: CASSFPIAGGPNNEQFF. V is TRBV11-2 and J is TRBJ2-1, with 11 bases matching TRBD2. The CDR3 sequence is 17 residues long. V was pared by 3 bases and J by 5 bases, with 9 bases of the junction left unmatched. Germline V gives CDR1 SGHAT, CDR2 FQNNGV.

Here the CDR3 reads CASSPLQGVVTEAFF. The DNA of the CDR3 is TGTGCCAGCAGCCCACTACAGGGAGTGGTAACTGAAGCTTTCTTT. The rearrangement uses TRBV6-5 and TRBJ1-1; possible D gene TRBD1, 6 bases. The CDR3 length is 15 residues. The V gene's germline CDR1 is MNHEY and CDR2 SVGAGI. The V end lost 6 bases, the J end lost 5 bases, and 19 bases lay between the germline ends.

The DNA for the CDR3 is TGTGCCTGGAGTGTTGGGAGGGTAGTAGTCTACGAGCAGTACTTC. It codes for CAWSVGRVVVYEQYF. The rearrangement uses TRBV30 and TRBJ2-7, with 7 bases that match TRBD2. CDR1 GTSNPN and CDR2 SVGIG come from the germline V gene (reference sequence). This CDR3 region has 15 residues. J was trimmed by 3 bases and V by 0 bases; bases with no gene match: 8.

This chain links TRBV28 with TRBJ2-7; 9 bases fit TRBD1. The CDR3 runs 13 residues. V dropped 4 bases and J dropped 2; count of bases not matched to a gene: 0. Germline CDR1 is MDHEN and CDR2 is SYDVKM. CDR3 sequence: CASSWTGAYEQYF. The CDR3 coding sequence is TGTGCCAGCAGTTGGACAGGGGCCTACGAGCAGTACTTC.

The chain carries TRBV6-5 and TRBJ1-5, with 12 bases aligning to TRBD1. V lost 8 bases and J lost 7; bases outside the gene matches: 6. This CDR3 has 14 residues. Germline V CDR1 and CDR2: MNHEY, SVGAGI. The CDR3 DNA reads as TGTGCCAGCCGGGACAGGGGGCAGGGGCAGCCCCAGCATTTT. Encoded protein: CASRDRGQGQPQHF.

The chain couples TRBV6-1 to TRBJ2-7, with 8 bases aligning to TRBD2. Trimming cost V 9 bases and J 0 bases; bases outside gene matches: 10. The CDR3 length is 15 residues. Looked up from germline, CDR1 is MNHNS and CDR2 is SASEGT. CDR3 sequence (DNA): TGTGCCAGTTGGGGGTCCCTAGCGGGCTCCTACGAGCAGTACTTC. Protein: CASWGSLAGSYEQYF.

Remarks on this clone: This sample also contains other DNA sequences that code for the same CDR3. The rearrangement links TRBV5-1 to TRBJ2-1; TRBD2 matches at 7 bases. V shed 2 bases and J 5 bases; nucleotides not matched to a gene: 1. The CDR3 contains 13 residues. Germline CDR1 and CDR2: SGHRS and YFSETQ. The CDR3 loop is CASSFRGDNEQFF. The CDR3 bases are TGCGCCAGCAGCTTCCGGGGGGACAATGAGCAGTTCTTC.

The chain joins TRBV7-2 to TRBJ1-5; 7 bases fit TRBD1. This CDR3 is 16 amino acids long. V trimming: 1 base; J trimming: 6 bases; junction bases outside the gene matches: 9. CDR1 is SGHTA and CDR2 is FQGNSA in the germline V gene. CDR3 sequence: CASSLGRQGAGQPQHF. The CDR3 DNA sequence: TGTGCCAGCAGCTTAGGTCGACAGGGAGCCGGTCAGCCCCAGCATTTT.

This clone was counted a few times. The chain carries TRBV30 and TRBJ1-1, with D unresolved. Germline loops: CDR1 GTSNPN, CDR2 SVGIG (reference sequence). The CDR3 covers 12 residues. With 0 bases removed from V and 4 bases from J, the gap between germline ends came to 6 bases. The CDR3 DNA sequence: TGTGCCTGGAGTGTTGGTAGCACTGAAGCTTTCTTT. This codes for CAWSVGSTEAFF. The complete variable domain, with remaining parts taken from reference TRBV30 and TRBJ1-1, reads SQTIHQWPATLVQPVGSPLSLECTVEGTSNPNLYWYRQAAGRGLQLLFYSVGIGQISSEVPQNLSASRPQDRQFILSSKKLLLSDSGFYLCAWSVGSTEAFFGQGTRLTVV.

This clone has only a few counts. The V and J genes are TRBV11-3 and TRBJ1-3; D possibly corresponds to TRBD1 (5 bases). Germline lookup yields CDR1 SGHNT and CDR2 YENEEA. This CDR3 has 14 amino acids. Trimming removed 3 bases from V and 4 bases from J, with 10 bases in between. The CDR3 protein is CASSFRGKGNTIYF. The CDR3 coding sequence is TGTGCCAGCAGCTTTCGGGGGAAAGGAAACACCATATATTTT.

The chain couples TRBV2 to TRBJ2-1; maybe TRBD2 (6 bases). Germline CDR1 is SNHLY and CDR2 is FYNNEI. CDR3 length equals 14 residues. V gave up 10 bases and J gave up 2 bases, with 15 bases separating them. The chain's CDR3 is CATPSGQTYNEQFF. CDR3 bases: TGTGCCACCCCCAGCGGGCAGACCTACAATGAGCAGTTCTTC.

The chain is built from TRBV19 and TRBJ1-5; 7 nucleotides agree with TRBD1. From germline, CDR1 is LNHDA and CDR2 SQIVND (reference sequence). The CDR3 extends over 19 amino acids. The V and J ends lost 4 bases and 4 bases, in that order; junction bases with no gene match: 19. Here the CDR3 DNA reads TGTGCCAGTAGTACTCTCATTAATCGACAGGGATTATGGAATCAGCCCCAGCATTTT. Translated, it gives CASSTLINRQGLWNQPQHF.

The V call is TRBV9, the J call TRBJ2-3; D might be TRBD2 (5 bases). V lost 3 bases, J lost 2 bases, and 13 bases lay in between. CDR3 length: 15 amino acids. Germline CDR1 and CDR2: SGDLS and YYNGEE. The CDR3 DNA is TGTGCCAGCAGCGGACGAGAGCGGCTCACAGATACGCAGTATTTT. Its translation: CASSGRERLTDTQYF.

There are a few counts of this clone. This sample also contains other DNA sequences that code for the same CDR3. V usage is TRBV5-1 and J usage is TRBJ2-3; maybe TRBD1 (5 bases). CDR1 SGHRS and CDR2 YFSETQ come from the germline V gene. The CDR3 covers 14 residues. Between the trimmed V and J ends, which lost 0 bases and 0 bases, there was a span of 5 bases. The CDR3 spells CASSLDRSTDTQYF. The DNA for the CDR3 is TGCGCCAGCAGCTTGGACAGGAGCACAGATACGCAGTATTTT. The complete variable domain, with remaining parts taken from reference TRBV5-1 and TRBJ2-3, reads KAGVTQTPRYLIKTRGQQVTLSCSPISGHRSVSWYQQTPGQGLQFLFEYFSETQRNKGNFPGRFSGRQFSNSRSEMNVSTLELGDSALYLCASSLDRSTDTQYFGPGTRLTVL.

This clone occurred a few times. Here the CDR3 DNA reads TGTTCTTGGGGGGGGCGGAAGTCTGAAGCTTTCTTT. It is translated as CSWGGRKSEAFF. The V and J genes are TRBV7-9 and TRBJ1-1, with D perhaps TRBD1 (6 bases). The CDR3 totals 12 residues. Germline CDR1 reads SEHNR; CDR2 reads FQNEAQ (reference sequence).

The chain has TRBV28 and TRBJ1-5; TRBD1 aligns across 7 bases. CDR1 MDHEN and CDR2 SYDVKM come from the germline V gene. The CDR3 has 15 amino acids. Trimming cost V 3 bases and J 7 bases; bases outside gene matches: 9. CDR3 sequence (DNA): TGTGCCAGCAGTTTCTTGTCAGGGGGGAGACAGCCCCAGCATTTT. Translated: CASSFLSGGRQPQHF.

As regards this clone: A junction end diverges from the germline sequence, so it may reflect a read error. This chain links TRBV30 with TRBJ2-7, with a possible D match to TRBD2 (6 bases). The CDR3 is made up of 11 amino acids. Germline V gene lookup returns CDR1 GTSNPN and CDR2 SVGIG (reference sequence). CDR3: CAWSVFGTPGF. The CDR3 DNA reads as TGTGCCTGGAGTGTTTTCGGGACTCCAGGCTTC. The full variable domain, rest sourced from reference TRBV30 and TRBJ2-7, is SQTIHQWPATLVQPVGSPLSLECTVEGTSNPNLYWYRQAAGRGLQLLFYSVGIGQISSEVPQNLSASRPQDRQFILSSKKLLLSDSGFYLCAWSVFGTPGFGPGTRLTVT.

This chain joins TRBV6-6 and TRBJ2-3; D gene uncertain. Deletions cut 7 bases from V and 0 bases from J, with 5 bases between. Germline V CDR1 and CDR2: MNHNY, SVGAGI (reference sequence). This CDR3 has 12 residues. The CDR3 DNA is TGTGCCAGCACTTCTAGCACAGATACGCAGTATTTT. Translating gives CASTSSTDTQYF.

This clone occurred once. The V and J genes are TRBV7-3 and TRBJ1-1; D may be TRBD1 (6 bases). CDR1 SGHTA and CDR2 FQGTGA come from the germline V gene. The CDR3 loop spans 14 amino acids. Between the trimmed V and J ends, which lost 4 bases and 6 bases, there was a span of 15 bases. CDR3 sequence: CASSSQGSSPEAFF. DNA of the CDR3: TGTGCCAGCAGCTCCCAGGGGAGTAGCCCTGAAGCTTTCTTT.

The genes are TRBV11-2 and TRBJ2-7, with D maybe TRBD2 (6 bases). Germline assignment: CDR1 SGHAT and CDR2 FQNNGV. Trimming removed 5 bases at V and 3 bases at J, with 11 bases between. The CDR3 extends over 13 amino acids. This chain's CDR3 is CASSRGLGYEQYF. The CDR3 DNA is TGTGCCAGCAGCCGGGGACTGGGCTACGAGCAGTACTTC.

This clone was detected once. The chain recombines TRBV6-6 with TRBJ1-3; the D is unclear. The V end lost 6 bases, the J end lost 4 bases, and 16 bases lay between the germline ends. The germline V gene encodes CDR1 MNHNY and CDR2 SVGAGI (reference sequence). This CDR3 has 15 amino acids. CDR3 bases: TGTGCCAGCAGCACGTCCCGACATGGGGGAAACACCATATATTTT. Its translation: CASSTSRHGGNTIYF.

The chain carries TRBV4-1 and TRBJ1-2, with a possible D match to TRBD1 (6 bases). Germline V CDR1 and CDR2: MGHRA, YSYEKL. The CDR3 covers 18 residues. V lost 0 bases and J 8 bases, leaving 25 bases between the germline ends. The CDR3: CASSQERSYGAGVGGYTF. CDR3 bases: TGCGCCAGCAGCCAAGAGAGGTCATACGGTGCAGGGGTAGGGGGCTACACCTTC.

V gene TRBV6-1 combines with J gene TRBJ1-5; D remains ambiguous. CDR1 is MNHNS, CDR2 SASEGT, per germline. With 2 bases removed from V and 5 bases from J, the gap between germline ends came to 10 bases. This CDR3 is 14 amino acids long. This CDR3 reads CASSETPRDQPQHF. In DNA form, the CDR3 reads TGTGCCAGCAGTGAAACCCCTCGGGATCAGCCCCAGCATTTT.